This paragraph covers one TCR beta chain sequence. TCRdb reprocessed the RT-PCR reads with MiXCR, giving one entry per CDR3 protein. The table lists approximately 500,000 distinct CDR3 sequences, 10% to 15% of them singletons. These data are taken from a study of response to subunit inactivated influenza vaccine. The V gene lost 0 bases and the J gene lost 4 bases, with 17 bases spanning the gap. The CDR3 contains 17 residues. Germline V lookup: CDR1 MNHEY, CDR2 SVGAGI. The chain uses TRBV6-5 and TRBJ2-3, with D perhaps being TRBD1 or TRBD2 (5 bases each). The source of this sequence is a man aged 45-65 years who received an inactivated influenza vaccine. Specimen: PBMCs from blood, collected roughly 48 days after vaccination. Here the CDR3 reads CASSYSFSGGRADTQYF. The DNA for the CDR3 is TGTGCCAGCAGTTACTCGTTTTCTGGGGGTCGGGCAGATACGCAGTATTTT.